This passage covers 26 T cell receptor beta chains from one sample sequenced in a study of blood T cell repertoires in COVID-19. The data were produced by immunoSEQ multiplex PCR, yet TCRdb's version contains in-frame clones alone and is incomplete. Of approximately 120,000 clones listed, 88% are singletons. Input material: peripheral blood. These TCRs come from a man aged 50-60 years with acute or convalescent COVID-19.

The chain employs TRBV10-1 and TRBJ2-1, with 10 bases lining up with TRBD1. Germline CDR1 and CDR2: WNHNN and SYGVQD (reference sequence). V dropped 6 bases and J dropped 6; count of bases not matched to a gene: 5. This CDR3 has 14 residues. The CDR3 coding sequence is TGCGCCAGCAGACCCGGGACAGGGGCCAATGAGCAGTTCTTC. Translation: CASRPGTGANEQFF.

The gene calls are TRBV11-2 and TRBJ2-5; perhaps TRBD1 as D (5 bases). The CDR3 is 14 residues long. V gave up 1 base and J gave up 5 bases, with 11 bases separating them. Germline values: CDR1 SGHAT, CDR2 FQNNGV. CDR3 in DNA: TGTGCCAGCAGCTTAGGGTGGTCAGGGGAGACCCAGTACTTC. It specifies CASSLGWSGETQYF. Together with reference TRBV11-2 and TRBJ2-5, the CDR3 gives the full variable domain: EAGVAQSPRYKIIEKRQSVAFWCNPISGHATLYWYQQILGQGPKLLIQFQNNGVVDDSQLPKDRFSAERLKGVDSTLKIQPAKLEDSAVYLCASSLGWSGETQYFGPGTRLLVL.

The chain combines TRBV2 with TRBJ1-6; 8 bases are a match to TRBD1. Unmatched junction bases numbered 9, after V lost 4 bases and J lost 7 bases. CDR3 length: 16 amino acids. Per the germline V gene, CDR1 is SNHLY and CDR2 is FYNNEI. DNA of the CDR3: TGTGCCAGCAGTGGCCAGACAGGGGCGAGGAATTCACCCCTCCACTTT. Amino acid sequence: CASSGQTGARNSPLHF. Together with reference TRBV2 and TRBJ1-6, the CDR3 gives the full variable domain: EPEVTQTPSHQVTQMGQEVILRCVPISNHLYFYWYRQILGQKVEFLVSFYNNEISEKSEIFDDQFSVERPDGSNFTLKIRSTKLEDSAMYFCASSGQTGARNSPLHFGNGTRLTVT.

This chain links TRBV7-6 with TRBJ1-1; possibly TRBD1 for D (5 bases). CDR1 and CDR2 (germline): SGHVS, FNYEAQ. The CDR3 extends over 14 amino acids. With 8 bases removed from V and 5 bases from J, the gap between germline ends came to 18 bases. The CDR3: CASVLVGGGTEAFF. In DNA, the CDR3 is TGTGCCAGCGTACTAGTTGGGGGGGGGACTGAAGCTTTCTTT.

V is TRBV12-3 or TRBV12-4 and J is TRBJ2-7; D gene unclear. V lost 5 bases and J lost 2, with 7 bases in between. The CDR3 covers 12 residues. The CDR3 bases are TGTGCCAGCAGTGAGAATGCCTACGAGCAGTACTTC. It encodes CASSENAYEQYF.

V and J are TRBV19 and TRBJ1-1; weak D call: TRBD1 (6 bases). Germline V CDR1 and CDR2: LNHDA, SQIVND (reference sequence). The CDR3 is 13 residues long. V gave up 5 bases and J gave up 0 bases, with 7 bases separating them. CDR3 sequence (DNA): TGTGCCAGTAGTGGACAGATGAACACTGAAGCTTTCTTT. It encodes CASSGQMNTEAFF.

This chain links TRBV5-1 with TRBJ1-1; 11 bases fit TRBD1. Trimming removed 4 bases from V and 8 bases from J; junction bases left unmatched: 4. CDR1 and CDR2 from the germline V gene are SGHRS and YFSETQ. This CDR3 is built from 13 residues. CDR3 coding DNA: TGCGCCAGCAGCGCCCGGACAGGGGGCGAAGCTTTCTTT. Protein sequence: CASSARTGGEAFF.

V and J are TRBV7-2 and TRBJ2-3; D is perhaps TRBD1 (6 bases). The CDR3 length is 15 residues. Trimming left V 1 base short and J 2 bases short, with 10 bases between. The germline V gene has CDR1 SGHTA and CDR2 FQGNSA. The DNA of the CDR3 is TGTGCCAGCAGCTTAGGTAGGACAGTCACAGATACGCAGTATTTT. Translating gives CASSLGRTVTDTQYF.

The chain couples TRBV7-6 to TRBJ2-7; 9 bases align to TRBD2. The CDR3 extends over 16 amino acids. Trimming removed 1 base from V and 5 bases from J; junction bases left unmatched: 9. Per the germline V gene, CDR1 is SGHVS and CDR2 is FNYEAQ. CDR3: CASSLVGAGGNNEQYF. The CDR3 DNA is TGTGCCAGCAGCTTAGTAGGAGCGGGAGGCAACAACGAGCAGTACTTC.

V usage is TRBV6-6 and J usage is TRBJ2-3, with D perhaps TRBD1 (6 bases). This CDR3 spans 14 amino acids. Trimming removed 5 bases at V and 8 bases at J, with 17 bases between. Germline loops: CDR1 MNHNY, CDR2 SVGAGI (reference sequence). DNA for the CDR3: TGTGCCAGCAGTCAAGGCCTACAGGGTGGTACGCAGTATTTT. Translating gives CASSQGLQGGTQYF.

This clone was detected once. For the CDR3, the DNA is TGTGCCAGCAGCTTCAAGCAAAGTAACACTGAAGCTTTCTTT. It translates to CASSFKQSNTEAFF. The rearrangement joins TRBV9 to TRBJ1-1; D gene unclear. V was pared by 4 bases and J by 2 bases, with 12 bases between. Looked up from germline, CDR1 is SGDLS and CDR2 is YYNGEE. The CDR3 length is 14 residues. The full variable domain, completed using reference TRBV9 and TRBJ1-1, is DSGVTQTPKHLITATGQRVTLRCSPRSGDLSVYWYQQSLDQGLQFLIQYYNGEERAKGNILERFSAQQFPDLHSELNLSSLELGDSALYFCASSFKQSNTEAFFGQGTRLTVV.

The rearrangement joins TRBV19 to TRBJ1-4; D is ambiguous. Trimming removed 3 bases at V and 0 bases at J, with 8 bases between. The CDR3 spans 15 residues. Germline V gene data show CDR1 as LNHDA and CDR2 as SQIVND (reference sequence). CDR3 residues: CASSIPSTTNEKLFF. The CDR3 nucleotides read TGTGCCAGTAGTATCCCGAGTACAACTAATGAAAAACTGTTTTTT.

The V gene is TRBV5-8, the J gene TRBJ1-6; possibly TRBD1 for D (5 bases). The germline V gene encodes CDR1 SGHTS and CDR2 YDEGEE. V gave up 1 base and J gave up 6 bases, with 8 bases separating them. This CDR3 is 14 amino acids long. CDR3 loop: CASSLRQGNSPLHF. CDR3 DNA: TGTGCCAGCAGCTTGCGGCAGGGTAATTCACCCCTCCACTTT.

V usage is TRBV7-9 and J usage is TRBJ2-3, with D possibly matching TRBD2 (6 bases). The CDR3 sequence is 12 residues long. Germline CDR1 and CDR2: SEHNR and FQNEAQ (reference sequence). Trimming took off 3 bases at V and 6 bases at J, with 7 bases between the two ends. This chain's CDR3 is CASSLLADTQYF. CDR3 sequence (DNA): TGTGCCAGCAGCTTGCTAGCGGATACGCAGTATTTT.

This chain links TRBV6-5 with TRBJ1-2, with D possibly being TRBD1 (6 bases). The CDR3 has 15 amino acids. Germline loops: CDR1 MNHEY, CDR2 SVGAGI. The V end lost 5 bases, the J end lost 0 bases, and 13 bases lay between the germline ends. CDR3 sequence reads: CASSTTGTANYGYTF. The CDR3 DNA reads TGTGCCAGCAGTACTACAGGGACCGCTAACTATGGCTACACCTTC.

V and J are TRBV4-2 and TRBJ2-1; 7 positions match TRBD1. CDR1 and CDR2 (germline): LGHNA, YNFKEQ. Trimming took 3 bases from V and 1 from J; bases not matched to a gene: 6. The length of the CDR3 is 16 residues. CDR3 sequence: CASSHHQDRSYNEQFF. Written as DNA, the CDR3 is TGTGCCAGCAGCCATCACCAGGACAGGTCCTACAATGAGCAGTTCTTC.

V gene TRBV4-1 combines with J gene TRBJ2-7; 8 nucleotides align to TRBD2. CDR3 size: 17 residues. Losses at the gene ends were 0 bases for V and 7 bases for J; bases not matched to a gene: 14. Germline CDR1 MGHRA, CDR2 YSYEKL. CDR3 region: CASSQDSRRAGAGEQYF. CDR3 DNA sequence: TGCGCCAGCAGCCAAGACTCGAGGCGAGCGGGAGCGGGAGAGCAGTACTTC.

The rearrangement uses TRBV6-5 and TRBJ1-1; D unclear. V was shortened by 6 bases and J by 8 bases, with 10 bases between the two germline ends. Germline-derived CDR1 and CDR2 are MNHEY and SVGAGI. CDR3 length: 11 amino acids. CDR3 DNA sequence: TGTGCCAGCAGCCGGGAGCGAGAAGCTTTCTTT. Translated: CASSREREAFF.

J is TRBJ1-1 and V is TRBV2; TRBD1 matches 9 bases. V gave up 10 bases and J gave up 5 bases; unmatched junction bases: 8. This CDR3 is built from 13 residues. Germline CDR1 reads SNHLY; CDR2 reads FYNNEI. The CDR3 region is CATSGTGLTEAFF. DNA for the CDR3: TGTGCCACAAGCGGGACAGGGTTAACTGAAGCTTTCTTT.

The gene calls are TRBV4-1 and TRBJ2-4; 9 bases align to TRBD1. With 0 bases clipped from V and 9 bases from J, the junction kept 6 bases outside the gene matches. The CDR3 extends over 15 amino acids. Germline assignment: CDR1 MGHRA and CDR2 YSYEKL. CDR3 residues: CASSQETGQGFIQYF. For the CDR3, the DNA is TGCGCCAGCAGCCAAGAAACGGGACAGGGTTTCATTCAGTACTTC.

The V call is TRBV5-1, the J call TRBJ2-7; 8 bases match TRBD2. The germline CDR1 and CDR2 sequences are SGHRS and YFSETQ. J was trimmed by 4 bases and V by 4 bases; bases with no gene match: 10. The CDR3 runs to 15 residues. This CDR3 is CASSPVGSGTYEQYF. The CDR3 nucleotides are TGCGCCAGCAGCCCGGTGGGTAGCGGGACGTACGAGCAGTACTTC.

Only one count was recorded for this clone. The gene calls are TRBV20-1 and TRBJ1-6; D unresolved. CDR1 is DFQATT and CDR2 is SNEGSKA in the germline V gene (reference sequence). The CDR3 length is 11 residues. Trimming removed 0 bases at V and 11 bases at J, with 5 bases between. The CDR3 region is CSARDPPPLHF. The DNA for the CDR3 is TGCAGTGCTAGAGATCCTCCACCCCTCCACTTT.

The V and J genes are TRBV29-1 and TRBJ2-1; D remains ambiguous. The CDR3 runs 12 residues. The V gene's germline CDR1 is SQVTM and CDR2 ANQGSEA. The V end lost 7 bases, the J end lost 0 bases, and 7 bases lay between the germline ends. The CDR3 loop is CSATFSYNEQFF. The CDR3 DNA is TGCAGCGCGACTTTCTCCTACAATGAGCAGTTCTTC.

This clone appeared a single time. The V call is TRBV7-2, the J call TRBJ2-7, with 9 positions matching TRBD1. CDR1 and CDR2 (germline): SGHTA, FQGNSA. V gave up 6 bases and J gave up 2 bases; unmatched junction bases: 2. There are 13 residues in the CDR3. CDR3: CASSYRGPYEQYF. The CDR3, as DNA: TGTGCCAGCAGTTACAGGGGGCCCTACGAGCAGTACTTC.

The rearrangement uses TRBV21-1 and TRBJ2-1; the table's D call TRBD2 went unverified against the DNA. TRBV21-1 constitutes a pseudogene. The CDR3 is 12 amino acids. The CDR3 sequence is CASSNCRREQFF. DNA of the CDR3: TGTGCCAGCAGCAATTGCCGCCGGGAGCAGTTCTTC.

The chain links TRBV14 to TRBJ2-3; D is undetermined. The CDR3 runs to 15 residues. V dropped 0 bases and J dropped 4 bases, with 11 bases sitting between them. From germline, CDR1 is SGHDN and CDR2 FVKESK. The CDR3 region is CASSQDPSPADTQYF. The CDR3 DNA reads TGTGCCAGCAGCCAAGATCCTTCGCCAGCAGATACGCAGTATTTT.